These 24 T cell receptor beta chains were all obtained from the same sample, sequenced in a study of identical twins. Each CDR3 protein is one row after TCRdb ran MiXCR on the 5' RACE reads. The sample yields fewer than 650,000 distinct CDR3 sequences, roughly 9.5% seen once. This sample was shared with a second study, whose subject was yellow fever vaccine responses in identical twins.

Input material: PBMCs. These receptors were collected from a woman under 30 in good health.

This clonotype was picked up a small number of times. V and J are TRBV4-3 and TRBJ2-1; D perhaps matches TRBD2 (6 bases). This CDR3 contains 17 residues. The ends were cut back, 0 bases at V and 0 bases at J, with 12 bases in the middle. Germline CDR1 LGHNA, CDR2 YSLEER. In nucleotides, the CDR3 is TGCGCCAGCAGCCAAGATCCTATTAGCGGCTCCTACAATGAGCAGTTCTTC. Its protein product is CASSQDPISGSYNEQFF.

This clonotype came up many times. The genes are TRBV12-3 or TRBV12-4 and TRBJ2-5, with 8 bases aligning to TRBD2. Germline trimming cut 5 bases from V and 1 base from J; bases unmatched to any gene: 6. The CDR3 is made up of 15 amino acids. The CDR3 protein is CASSPGRGAQETQYF. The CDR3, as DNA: TGTGCCAGCAGTCCAGGGCGGGGGGCCCAAGAGACCCAGTACTTC.

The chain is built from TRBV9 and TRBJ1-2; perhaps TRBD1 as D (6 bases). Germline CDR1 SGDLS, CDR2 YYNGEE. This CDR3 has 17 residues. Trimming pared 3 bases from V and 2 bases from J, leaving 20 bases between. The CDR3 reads CASSAFVDSPFNYGYTF. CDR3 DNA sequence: TGTGCCAGCAGCGCATTCGTGGACAGTCCATTCAACTATGGCTACACCTTC.

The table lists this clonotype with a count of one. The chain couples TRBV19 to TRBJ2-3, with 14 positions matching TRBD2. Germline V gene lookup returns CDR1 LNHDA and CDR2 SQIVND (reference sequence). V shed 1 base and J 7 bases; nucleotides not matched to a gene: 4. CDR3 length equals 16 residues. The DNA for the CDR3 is TGTGCCAGTAGTATAGGACTAGCGGGGGGGCCAAATACGCAGTATTTT. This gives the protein CASSIGLAGGPNTQYF.

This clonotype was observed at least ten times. DNA of the CDR3: TGTGCCAGCAGCAAAGAGTACAGGGGAGACACCGGGGAGCTGTTTTTT. Amino acids: CASSKEYRGDTGELFF. The chain has TRBV21-1 and TRBJ2-2; the listed D gene, TRBD1, was not tested against the DNA. TRBV21-1 is annotated as a pseudogene. The CDR3 spans 16 residues.

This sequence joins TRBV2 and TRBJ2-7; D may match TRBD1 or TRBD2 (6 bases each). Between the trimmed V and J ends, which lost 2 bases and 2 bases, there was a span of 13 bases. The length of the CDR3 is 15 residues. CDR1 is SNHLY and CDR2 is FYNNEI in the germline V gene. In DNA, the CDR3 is TGTGCCAGCAGTGAACCGCAGGGGAGGACCTACGAGCAGTACTTC. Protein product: CASSEPQGRTYEQYF.

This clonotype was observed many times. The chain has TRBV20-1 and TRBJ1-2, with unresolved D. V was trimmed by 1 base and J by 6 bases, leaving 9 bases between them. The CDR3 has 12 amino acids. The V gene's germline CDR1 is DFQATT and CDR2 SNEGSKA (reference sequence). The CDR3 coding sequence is TGCAGTGCTAGAGCGGGATCCGATGGCTACACCTTC. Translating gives CSARAGSDGYTF.

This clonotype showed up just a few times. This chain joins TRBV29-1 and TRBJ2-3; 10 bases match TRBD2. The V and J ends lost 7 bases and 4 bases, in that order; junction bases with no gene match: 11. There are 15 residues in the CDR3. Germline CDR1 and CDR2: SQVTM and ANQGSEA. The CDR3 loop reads CSAQGLAMVADTQYF. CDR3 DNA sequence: TGCAGCGCCCAGGGACTAGCGATGGTCGCAGATACGCAGTATTTT.

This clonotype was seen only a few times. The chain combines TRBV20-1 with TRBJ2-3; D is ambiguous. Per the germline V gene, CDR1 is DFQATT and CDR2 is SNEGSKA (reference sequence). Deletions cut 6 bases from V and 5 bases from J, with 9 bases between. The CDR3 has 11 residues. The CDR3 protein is CSAGFEDTQYF. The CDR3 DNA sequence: TGCAGTGCCGGCTTTGAAGATACGCAGTATTTT.

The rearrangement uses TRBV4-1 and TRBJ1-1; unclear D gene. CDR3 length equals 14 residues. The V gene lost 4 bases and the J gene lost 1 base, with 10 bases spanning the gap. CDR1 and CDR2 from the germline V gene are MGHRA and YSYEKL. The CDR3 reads CASSLIAPNTEAFF. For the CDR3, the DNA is TGCGCCAGCAGCCTAATCGCACCGAACACTGAAGCTTTCTTT.

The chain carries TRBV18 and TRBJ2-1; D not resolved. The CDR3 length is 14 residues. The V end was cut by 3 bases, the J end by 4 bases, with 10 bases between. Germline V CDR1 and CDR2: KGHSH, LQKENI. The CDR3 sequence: CASSPSPIYNEQFF. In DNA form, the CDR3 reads TGTGCCAGCTCACCTAGTCCCATATACAATGAGCAGTTCTTC.

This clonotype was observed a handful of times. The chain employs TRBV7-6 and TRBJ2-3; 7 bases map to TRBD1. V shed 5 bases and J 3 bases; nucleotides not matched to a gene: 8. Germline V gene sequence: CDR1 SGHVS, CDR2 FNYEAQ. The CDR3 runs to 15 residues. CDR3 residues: CASSPTGPGTDTQYF. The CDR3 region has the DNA TGTGCCAGCAGCCCGACAGGGCCAGGGACAGATACGCAGTATTTT.

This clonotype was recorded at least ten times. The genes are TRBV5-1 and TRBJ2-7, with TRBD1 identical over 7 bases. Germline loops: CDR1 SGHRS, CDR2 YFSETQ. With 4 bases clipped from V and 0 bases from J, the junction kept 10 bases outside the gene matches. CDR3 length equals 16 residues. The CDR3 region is CASSPVTGSGSYEQYF. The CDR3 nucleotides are TGCGCCAGCAGCCCGGTGACAGGGTCGGGCTCCTACGAGCAGTACTTC.

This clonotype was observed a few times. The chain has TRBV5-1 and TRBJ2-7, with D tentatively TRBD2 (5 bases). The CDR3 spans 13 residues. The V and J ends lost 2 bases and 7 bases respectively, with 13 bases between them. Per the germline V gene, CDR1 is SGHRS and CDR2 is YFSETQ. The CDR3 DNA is TGCGCCAGCAGCTTTTGGCTAGCTGGGGAGCAGTACTTC. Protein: CASSFWLAGEQYF.

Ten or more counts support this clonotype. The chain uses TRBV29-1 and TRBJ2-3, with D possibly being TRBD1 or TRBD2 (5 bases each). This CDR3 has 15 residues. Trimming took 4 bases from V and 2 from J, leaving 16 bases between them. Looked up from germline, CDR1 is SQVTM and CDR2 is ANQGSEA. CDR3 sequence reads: CSVVRGAPNTDTQYF. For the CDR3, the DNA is TGCAGCGTTGTTCGAGGGGCGCCTAACACAGATACGCAGTATTTT.

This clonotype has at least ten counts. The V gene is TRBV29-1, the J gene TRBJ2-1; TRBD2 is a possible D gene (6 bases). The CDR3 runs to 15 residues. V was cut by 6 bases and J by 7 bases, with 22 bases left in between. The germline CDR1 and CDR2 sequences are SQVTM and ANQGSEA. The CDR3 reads CSVAKRVVAGNEQFF. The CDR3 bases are TGCAGCGTCGCAAAGCGGGTAGTAGCTGGGAATGAGCAGTTCTTC.

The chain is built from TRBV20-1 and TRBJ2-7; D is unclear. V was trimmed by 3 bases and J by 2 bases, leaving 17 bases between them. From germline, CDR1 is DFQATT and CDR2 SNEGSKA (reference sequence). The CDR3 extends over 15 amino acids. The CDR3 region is CSARPMGLGTYEQYF. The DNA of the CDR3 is TGCAGTGCTAGGCCGATGGGATTAGGGACCTACGAGCAGTACTTC.

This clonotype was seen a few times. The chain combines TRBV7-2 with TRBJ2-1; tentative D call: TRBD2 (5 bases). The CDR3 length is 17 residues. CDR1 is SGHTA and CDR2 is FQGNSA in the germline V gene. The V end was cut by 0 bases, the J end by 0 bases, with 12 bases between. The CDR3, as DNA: TGTGCCAGCAGCTTAGCGGCTAGCCAGAGCTCCTACAATGAGCAGTTCTTC. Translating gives CASSLAASQSSYNEQFF. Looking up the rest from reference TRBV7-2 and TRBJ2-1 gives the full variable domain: GAGVSQSPSNKVTEKGKDVELRCDPISGHTALYWYRQSLGQGLEFLIYFQGNSAPDKSGLPSDRFSAERTGGSVSTLTIQRTQQEDSAVYLCASSLAASQSSYNEQFFGPGTRLTVL.

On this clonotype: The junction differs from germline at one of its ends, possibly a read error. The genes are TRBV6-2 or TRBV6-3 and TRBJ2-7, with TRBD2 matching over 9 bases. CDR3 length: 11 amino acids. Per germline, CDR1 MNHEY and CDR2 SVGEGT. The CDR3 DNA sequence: TGTGCCACCGCACGACTAGCGGAGCCCTCCTTC. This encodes CATARLAEPSF.

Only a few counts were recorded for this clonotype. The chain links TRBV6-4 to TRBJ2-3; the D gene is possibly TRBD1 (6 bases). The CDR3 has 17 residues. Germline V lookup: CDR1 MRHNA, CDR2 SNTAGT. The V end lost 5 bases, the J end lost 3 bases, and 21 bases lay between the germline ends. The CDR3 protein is CASSSRPHRVSTDTQYF. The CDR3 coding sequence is TGTGCCAGCAGTTCCCGACCCCACAGGGTTTCAACAGATACGCAGTATTTT.

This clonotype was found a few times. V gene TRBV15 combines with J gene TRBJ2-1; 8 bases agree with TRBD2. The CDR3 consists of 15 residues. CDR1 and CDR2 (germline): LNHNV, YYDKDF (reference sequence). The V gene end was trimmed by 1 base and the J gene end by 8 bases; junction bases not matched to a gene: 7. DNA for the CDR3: TGTGCCACCAGCAGAGTGACTAGCGCGAGGGATGAGCAGTTCTTC. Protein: CATSRVTSARDEQFF.

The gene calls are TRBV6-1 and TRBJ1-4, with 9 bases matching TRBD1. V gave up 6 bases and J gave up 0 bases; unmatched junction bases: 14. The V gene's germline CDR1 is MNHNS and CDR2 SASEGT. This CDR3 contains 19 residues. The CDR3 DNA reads TGTGCCAGCAGGGGCCTCGGCGGACAGGGGCCACCAACTAATGAAAAACTGTTTTTT. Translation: CASRGLGGQGPPTNEKLFF.

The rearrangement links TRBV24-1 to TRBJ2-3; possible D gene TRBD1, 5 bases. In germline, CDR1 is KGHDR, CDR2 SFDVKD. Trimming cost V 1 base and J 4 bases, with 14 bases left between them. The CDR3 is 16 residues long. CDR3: CATSDFGPGMPDTQYF. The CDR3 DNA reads TGTGCCACCAGTGATTTTGGTCCAGGGATGCCAGATACGCAGTATTTT.

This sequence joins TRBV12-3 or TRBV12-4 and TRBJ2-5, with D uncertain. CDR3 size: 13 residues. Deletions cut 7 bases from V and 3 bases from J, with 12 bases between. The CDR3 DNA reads TGTGCCAGCACGCTAACCCCAGAAGAGACCCAGTACTTC. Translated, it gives CASTLTPEETQYF.